Listed here are 32 T cell receptor beta chains from one sample, sequenced in a study of blood T cell repertoires in COVID-19. Some clones are missing from TCRdb's copy, which holds only in-frame ones; the method was immunoSEQ multiplex PCR. The sample has roughly 260,000 clones, about 88% seen once. Sample: peripheral blood. The origin of the receptors is a man in his 60s who had recovered from COVID-19.

The rearrangement links TRBV9 to TRBJ2-3; TRBD2 agrees at 9 bases. Per the germline V gene, CDR1 is SGDLS and CDR2 is YYNGEE. The V segment lost 1 base and the J segment 1 base; nucleotides outside the gene matches: 16. This CDR3 has 20 amino acids. Written as DNA, the CDR3 is TGTGCCAGCAGCGTAATATCTTGGAGCGGGGGGCCTCCGGGCACAGATACGCAGTATTTT. Translating gives CASSVISWSGGPPGTDTQYF.

The chain links TRBV20-1 to TRBJ1-1; 7 nucleotides agree with TRBD1. The CDR3 consists of 10 residues. The germline V gene encodes CDR1 DFQATT and CDR2 SNEGSKA (reference sequence). V lost 5 bases, J lost 14 bases, and 8 bases stayed unmatched. The CDR3 DNA sequence: TGCAGTGCTCCCCAGGACAGGCGCTTCTTT. It specifies CSAPQDRRFF.

The V call is TRBV19, the J call TRBJ2-7; weak D call: TRBD1 (6 bases). In germline, CDR1 is LNHDA, CDR2 SQIVND (reference sequence). V was pared by 6 bases and J by 5 bases, with 17 bases between. This CDR3 has 14 residues. CDR3 coding DNA: TGTGCCAGTAGACAACAGGGCGCGTCGGACGAGCAGTACTTC. The encoded protein is CASRQQGASDEQYF. The full variable domain, its missing parts supplied by reference TRBV19 and TRBJ2-7, is DGGITQSPKYLFRKEGQNVTLSCEQNLNHDAMYWYRQDPGQGLRLIYYSQIVNDFQKGDIAEGYSVSREKKESFPLTVTSAQKNPTAFYLCASRQQGASDEQYFGPGTRLTVT.

V and J are TRBV5-1 and TRBJ2-6, with TRBD1 identical over 7 bases. V lost 3 bases and J lost 5; bases outside the gene matches: 5. Germline-derived CDR1 and CDR2 are SGHRS and YFSETQ. This CDR3 comprises 15 residues. CDR3: CASSSQGLWANVLTF. The CDR3 DNA follows: TGCGCCAGCAGCTCACAGGGGTTATGGGCCAACGTCCTGACTTTC.

V usage is TRBV5-4 and J usage is TRBJ2-4; 8 positions match TRBD1. The CDR3 is 18 amino acids. The V gene end was trimmed by 4 bases and the J gene end by 3 bases; junction bases not matched to a gene: 15. CDR1 and CDR2 from the germline V gene are SGHNT and YYREEE (reference sequence). The CDR3 sequence is CASSPLFPGQVLKNIQYF. The CDR3 bases are TGTGCCAGCAGCCCCTTATTCCCGGGACAGGTACTCAAAAACATTCAGTACTTC.

The rearrangement uses TRBV3-1 (or the pseudogene TRBV3-2) and TRBJ1-6; D is perhaps TRBD1 (6 bases). Germline CDR1 is LGHDT and CDR2 is YNNKEL (reference sequence). This CDR3 spans 13 amino acids. The germline V and J ends were trimmed by 5 bases and 8 bases, with 10 bases remaining between them. The CDR3: CASSEGVDSPLHF. The CDR3 DNA is TGTGCCAGCAGCGAGGGGGTAGATTCACCCCTCCACTTT.

V usage is TRBV10-1 and J usage is TRBJ2-7; weak D call: TRBD2 (7 bases). CDR3 length: 21 amino acids. Trimming took 0 bases from V and 2 from J, leaving 29 bases between them. Germline V lookup: CDR1 WNHNN, CDR2 SYGVQD (reference sequence). CDR3 protein: CASSESMAGAGGASGAYEQYF. CDR3 in DNA: TGCGCCAGCAGTGAGTCGATGGCTGGGGCTGGGGGGGCTAGCGGAGCCTACGAGCAGTACTTC.

Only a few counts were recorded for this clone. The chain employs TRBV11-2 and TRBJ1-6; D uncertain. Trimming took 3 bases from V and 9 from J, leaving 12 bases between them. Per the germline V gene, CDR1 is SGHAT and CDR2 is FQNNGV. The CDR3 loop spans 14 amino acids. The CDR3 DNA is TGTGCCAGCAGCTTTGCGGGCAGGACTTCACCCCTCCACTTT. This sequence encodes CASSFAGRTSPLHF.

The V gene is TRBV6-1, the J gene TRBJ1-1; 10 bases fit TRBD1. Germline V gene sequence: CDR1 MNHNS, CDR2 SASEGT. CDR3 length: 15 residues. Trimming took 1 base from V and 6 from J; bases not matched to a gene: 5. CDR3 bases: TGTGCCAGCAGTGAAGGGGACAGGGGTGGGCCTGAAGCTTTCTTT. It yields the protein CASSEGDRGGPEAFF.

The J gene is TRBJ1-3, the V gene TRBV6-5; 10 bases fit TRBD1. The CDR3 loop spans 14 amino acids. The V segment lost 6 bases and the J segment 3 bases; nucleotides outside the gene matches: 2. In germline, CDR1 is MNHEY, CDR2 SVGAGI. DNA of the CDR3: TGTGCCAGCAGCGACAGGGGGCTTGGAAACACCATATATTTT. Translating gives CASSDRGLGNTIYF.

V is TRBV5-1 and J is TRBJ2-5; 9 bases align to TRBD1. J gave up 7 bases and V 4 bases, and 14 bases lay outside the gene matches. The CDR3 length is 16 residues. Germline-derived CDR1 and CDR2 are SGHRS and YFSETQ. CDR3 sequence (DNA): TGCGCCAGCAGCCTGGATGGGACAGGGTTTGTGGGGACCCAGTACTTC. Translated, it gives CASSLDGTGFVGTQYF.

The chain joins TRBV7-9 to TRBJ2-3; 7 nucleotides align to TRBD2. Germline loops: CDR1 SEHNR, CDR2 FQNEAQ (reference sequence). The CDR3 length is 15 residues. After removal of 5 bases from V and 1 base from J, the junction contained 6 bases not matched to a gene. The CDR3 DNA reads as TGTGCCAGCAGCCGGGGGGATAGGGGCACAGATACGCAGTATTTT. It codes for CASSRGDRGTDTQYF.

V usage is TRBV6-4 and J usage is TRBJ2-1; 7 nucleotides match TRBD1. V trimming: 6 bases; J trimming: 6 bases; junction bases outside the gene matches: 5. Germline lookup yields CDR1 MRHNA and CDR2 SNTAGT. This CDR3 contains 13 residues. CDR3 nucleotide sequence: TGTGCCAGCAGCGAGACAGGGTTCAATGAGCAGTTCTTC. It encodes CASSETGFNEQFF.

V gene TRBV18 combines with J gene TRBJ1-5; tentative D call: TRBD1 (6 bases). CDR3 length: 17 residues. Trimming stripped 3 bases from V and 7 bases from J, with 22 bases between. Germline CDR1 is KGHSH and CDR2 is LQKENI. DNA for the CDR3: TGTGCCAGCTCACCTTCGGGGGGCGCGATCAGAGTCCAGCCCCAGCATTTT. Protein: CASSPSGGAIRVQPQHF.

The V and J genes are TRBV7-3 and TRBJ1-1; 8 bases agree with TRBD1. After removal of 5 bases from V and 1 base from J, the junction contained 3 bases not matched to a gene. The CDR3 has 14 residues. CDR1 is SGHTA, CDR2 FQGTGA, per germline. The CDR3 bases are TGTGCCAGCAGCGCAGGGGGCGCGAACACTGAAGCTTTCTTT. The encoded protein is CASSAGGANTEAFF.

This clone showed up just once. The gene calls are TRBV11-3 and TRBJ2-7, with TRBD1 matching over 9 bases. Losses at the gene ends were 4 bases for V and 5 bases for J; bases not matched to a gene: 6. This CDR3 contains 14 residues. Germline V lookup: CDR1 SGHNT, CDR2 YENEEA. The CDR3 loop is CASSSGTGWNEQYF. The DNA of the CDR3 is TGTGCCAGCAGCTCGGGGACAGGGTGGAACGAGCAGTACTTC.

J is TRBJ2-2 and V is TRBV7-8; 8 positions match TRBD2. The trim removed 5 bases at V and 4 bases at J, leaving 9 bases unmatched. The CDR3 runs to 16 residues. The germline gives CDR1 SGHVS, CDR2 FQNEAQ. DNA for the CDR3: TGTGCCAGCAGCCAGCTTATCCGGGGGGGCACCGGGGAGCTGTTTTTT. Encoded protein: CASSQLIRGGTGELFF.

The chain links TRBV9 to TRBJ1-2; 7 nucleotides agree with TRBD1. V shed 4 bases, J shed 4 bases, and the junction held 7 bases outside the gene matches. From germline, CDR1 is SGDLS and CDR2 YYNGEE. The CDR3 loop spans 14 amino acids. The CDR3, as DNA: TGTGCCAGCAGCCCCCGGGACAGCCCCTATGGCTACACCTTC. This codes for CASSPRDSPYGYTF.

This clone was recorded once. This chain links TRBV6-4 with TRBJ2-1, with D unclear. Per the germline V gene, CDR1 is MRHNA and CDR2 is SNTAGT. Trimming shortened V by 4 bases and J by 5 bases, and 9 bases separated the two germline ends. The CDR3 runs 13 residues. The CDR3 bases are TGTGCCAGCAGTGCCCAGGTAGACAATGAGCAGTTCTTC. Its translation is CASSAQVDNEQFF.

The J gene is TRBJ2-4, the V gene TRBV7-9; perhaps TRBD1 as D (7 bases). The CDR3 length is 15 residues. V lost 1 base and J lost 7, with 14 bases in between. Germline V CDR1 and CDR2: SEHNR, FQNEAQ (reference sequence). The CDR3 loop is CASSLEETGRNIQYF. CDR3 DNA sequence: TGTGCCAGCAGCTTAGAAGAGACAGGGAGGAACATTCAGTACTTC.

The CDR3 loop reads CASSLGLANYEQYF. CDR3 coding DNA: TGTGCCAGCAGCCTCGGACTAGCAAATTACGAGCAGTACTTC. This chain uses TRBV9 with TRBJ2-7; 8 positions match TRBD2. The CDR3 consists of 14 residues. From germline, CDR1 is SGDLS and CDR2 YYNGEE. V lost 4 bases to trimming and J lost 4 bases; unmatched junction nucleotides: 7.

This chain's CDR3 is CASSPGLAGSETQYF. In DNA form, the CDR3 reads TGTGCCAGCAGCCCGGGACTAGCGGGGAGTGAGACCCAGTACTTC. The chain carries TRBV7-2 and TRBJ2-5; 13 bases are a match to TRBD2. The CDR3 is 15 residues long. The germline V gene has CDR1 SGHTA and CDR2 FQGNSA. The junction had 5 bases not matched to a gene; V was cut back by 5 bases and J by 5 bases.

The V call is TRBV7-6, the J call TRBJ1-4, with 9 bases that match TRBD1. The CDR3 runs to 17 residues. The V gene end was trimmed by 0 bases and the J gene end by 2 bases; junction bases not matched to a gene: 4. Germline CDR1 SGHVS, CDR2 FNYEAQ. CDR3 region: CASSLAGQGTTNEKLFF. CDR3 sequence (DNA): TGTGCCAGCAGCTTAGCTGGACAGGGGACGACTAATGAAAAACTGTTTTTT. The full variable domain, completed using reference TRBV7-6 and TRBJ1-4, is GAGVSQSPRYKVTKRGQDVALRCDPISGHVSLYWYRQALGQGPEFLTYFNYEAQQDKSGLPNDRFSAERPEGSISTLTIQRTEQRDSAMYRCASSLAGQGTTNEKLFFGSGTQLSVL.

The chain is built from TRBV7-9 and TRBJ1-6; TRBD1 might be the D (5 bases). The CDR3 extends over 15 amino acids. V gave up 1 base and J gave up 10 bases, with 14 bases separating them. Germline CDR1 and CDR2: SEHNR and FQNEAQ (reference sequence). In nucleotides, the CDR3 is TGTGCCAGCAGCTTAGTGGGCAGCGGGGGATCACCCCTCCACTTT. Its protein is CASSLVGSGGSPLHF. Full variable domain (remainder filled in from reference TRBV7-9 and TRBJ1-6): DTGVSQNPRHKITKRGQNVTFRCDPISEHNRLYWYRQTLGQGPEFLTYFQNEAQLEKSRLLSDRFSAERPKGSFSTLEIQRTEQGDSAMYLCASSLVGSGGSPLHFGNGTRLTVT.

The chain recombines TRBV6-4 with TRBJ1-6; tentative D call: TRBD1 (5 bases). V shed 6 bases and J shed 4 bases, with 13 bases lying between them. Germline lookup yields CDR1 MRHNA and CDR2 SNTAGT. The CDR3 contains 15 residues. The CDR3 protein is CASSPDREYNSPLHF. The DNA of the CDR3 is TGTGCCAGCAGCCCTGACAGAGAATATAATTCACCCCTCCACTTT.

The CDR3 here is CASRTGTAYEQYF. CDR3 nucleotide sequence: TGTGCCAGCAGAACCGGGACAGCCTACGAGCAGTACTTC. The J gene is TRBJ2-7, the V gene TRBV6-5; TRBD1 matches at 7 bases. There are 13 residues in the CDR3. V lost 6 bases to trimming and J lost 2 bases; unmatched junction nucleotides: 4. From germline, CDR1 is MNHEY and CDR2 SVGAGI.

This clone was counted once. The J gene is TRBJ2-7, the V gene TRBV5-1, with 7 bases aligning to TRBD2. CDR3 length: 13 amino acids. The germline CDR1 and CDR2 sequences are SGHRS and YFSETQ. V lost 0 bases, J lost 12 bases, and 9 bases stayed unmatched. CDR3 sequence reads: CASSLDPGGGWYF. In nucleotides, the CDR3 is TGCGCCAGCAGCTTGGATCCGGGAGGCGGGTGGTACTTC.

V is TRBV9 and J is TRBJ2-7, with 12 bases lining up with TRBD2. V dropped 5 bases and J dropped 4; count of bases not matched to a gene: 7. Looked up from germline, CDR1 is SGDLS and CDR2 is YYNGEE. The length of the CDR3 is 15 residues. The chain's CDR3 is CASSSTSGGNYEQYF. In DNA, the CDR3 is TGTGCCAGCAGTAGTACTAGCGGGGGGAATTACGAGCAGTACTTC.

The chain links TRBV19 to TRBJ1-1, with 7 nucleotides matching TRBD1. The length of the CDR3 is 15 residues. The V segment lost 8 bases and the J segment 0 bases; nucleotides outside the gene matches: 9. From germline, CDR1 is LNHDA and CDR2 SQIVND (reference sequence). The CDR3 sequence is CASGEDRRMNTEAFF. The CDR3 bases are TGTGCCAGTGGTGAGGACAGGCGAATGAACACTGAAGCTTTCTTT.

This clone was detected only once. This chain connects TRBV7-3 to TRBJ2-2; D is possibly TRBD1 (6 bases). There are 16 residues in the CDR3. V was clipped by 6 bases and J by 5 bases, with 19 bases between them. CDR1 is SGHTA and CDR2 is FQGTGA in the germline V gene. The CDR3 region is CASRAGQKMGTGELFF. As DNA, the CDR3 is TGTGCCAGCAGGGCTGGACAGAAGATGGGGACCGGGGAGCTGTTTTTT.

The chain carries TRBV15 and TRBJ2-7; 8 positions match TRBD1. The CDR3 spans 14 residues. Trimming cost V 4 bases and J 10 bases; bases outside gene matches: 12. In germline, CDR1 is LNHNV, CDR2 YYDKDF (reference sequence). CDR3 bases: TGTGCCACCAGCAACCGGGACAGGTTGACGAATCAGTACTTC. This encodes CATSNRDRLTNQYF.

The chain uses TRBV5-6 and TRBJ1-6; 9 nucleotides line up with TRBD1. This CDR3 is 14 amino acids long. V lost 4 bases and J lost 10; bases outside the gene matches: 6. Germline values: CDR1 SGHDT, CDR2 YYEEEE. As DNA, the CDR3 is TGTGCCAGCAGCACCGGACAGGGGCGGTCACCCCTCCACTTT. Translation gives CASSTGQGRSPLHF. Together with reference TRBV5-6 and TRBJ1-6, the CDR3 gives the full variable domain: DAGVTQSPTHLIKTRGQQVTLRCSPKSGHDTVSWYQQALGQGPQFIFQYYEEEERQRGNFPDRFSGHQFPNYSSELNVNALLLGDSALYLCASSTGQGRSPLHFGNGTRLTVT.